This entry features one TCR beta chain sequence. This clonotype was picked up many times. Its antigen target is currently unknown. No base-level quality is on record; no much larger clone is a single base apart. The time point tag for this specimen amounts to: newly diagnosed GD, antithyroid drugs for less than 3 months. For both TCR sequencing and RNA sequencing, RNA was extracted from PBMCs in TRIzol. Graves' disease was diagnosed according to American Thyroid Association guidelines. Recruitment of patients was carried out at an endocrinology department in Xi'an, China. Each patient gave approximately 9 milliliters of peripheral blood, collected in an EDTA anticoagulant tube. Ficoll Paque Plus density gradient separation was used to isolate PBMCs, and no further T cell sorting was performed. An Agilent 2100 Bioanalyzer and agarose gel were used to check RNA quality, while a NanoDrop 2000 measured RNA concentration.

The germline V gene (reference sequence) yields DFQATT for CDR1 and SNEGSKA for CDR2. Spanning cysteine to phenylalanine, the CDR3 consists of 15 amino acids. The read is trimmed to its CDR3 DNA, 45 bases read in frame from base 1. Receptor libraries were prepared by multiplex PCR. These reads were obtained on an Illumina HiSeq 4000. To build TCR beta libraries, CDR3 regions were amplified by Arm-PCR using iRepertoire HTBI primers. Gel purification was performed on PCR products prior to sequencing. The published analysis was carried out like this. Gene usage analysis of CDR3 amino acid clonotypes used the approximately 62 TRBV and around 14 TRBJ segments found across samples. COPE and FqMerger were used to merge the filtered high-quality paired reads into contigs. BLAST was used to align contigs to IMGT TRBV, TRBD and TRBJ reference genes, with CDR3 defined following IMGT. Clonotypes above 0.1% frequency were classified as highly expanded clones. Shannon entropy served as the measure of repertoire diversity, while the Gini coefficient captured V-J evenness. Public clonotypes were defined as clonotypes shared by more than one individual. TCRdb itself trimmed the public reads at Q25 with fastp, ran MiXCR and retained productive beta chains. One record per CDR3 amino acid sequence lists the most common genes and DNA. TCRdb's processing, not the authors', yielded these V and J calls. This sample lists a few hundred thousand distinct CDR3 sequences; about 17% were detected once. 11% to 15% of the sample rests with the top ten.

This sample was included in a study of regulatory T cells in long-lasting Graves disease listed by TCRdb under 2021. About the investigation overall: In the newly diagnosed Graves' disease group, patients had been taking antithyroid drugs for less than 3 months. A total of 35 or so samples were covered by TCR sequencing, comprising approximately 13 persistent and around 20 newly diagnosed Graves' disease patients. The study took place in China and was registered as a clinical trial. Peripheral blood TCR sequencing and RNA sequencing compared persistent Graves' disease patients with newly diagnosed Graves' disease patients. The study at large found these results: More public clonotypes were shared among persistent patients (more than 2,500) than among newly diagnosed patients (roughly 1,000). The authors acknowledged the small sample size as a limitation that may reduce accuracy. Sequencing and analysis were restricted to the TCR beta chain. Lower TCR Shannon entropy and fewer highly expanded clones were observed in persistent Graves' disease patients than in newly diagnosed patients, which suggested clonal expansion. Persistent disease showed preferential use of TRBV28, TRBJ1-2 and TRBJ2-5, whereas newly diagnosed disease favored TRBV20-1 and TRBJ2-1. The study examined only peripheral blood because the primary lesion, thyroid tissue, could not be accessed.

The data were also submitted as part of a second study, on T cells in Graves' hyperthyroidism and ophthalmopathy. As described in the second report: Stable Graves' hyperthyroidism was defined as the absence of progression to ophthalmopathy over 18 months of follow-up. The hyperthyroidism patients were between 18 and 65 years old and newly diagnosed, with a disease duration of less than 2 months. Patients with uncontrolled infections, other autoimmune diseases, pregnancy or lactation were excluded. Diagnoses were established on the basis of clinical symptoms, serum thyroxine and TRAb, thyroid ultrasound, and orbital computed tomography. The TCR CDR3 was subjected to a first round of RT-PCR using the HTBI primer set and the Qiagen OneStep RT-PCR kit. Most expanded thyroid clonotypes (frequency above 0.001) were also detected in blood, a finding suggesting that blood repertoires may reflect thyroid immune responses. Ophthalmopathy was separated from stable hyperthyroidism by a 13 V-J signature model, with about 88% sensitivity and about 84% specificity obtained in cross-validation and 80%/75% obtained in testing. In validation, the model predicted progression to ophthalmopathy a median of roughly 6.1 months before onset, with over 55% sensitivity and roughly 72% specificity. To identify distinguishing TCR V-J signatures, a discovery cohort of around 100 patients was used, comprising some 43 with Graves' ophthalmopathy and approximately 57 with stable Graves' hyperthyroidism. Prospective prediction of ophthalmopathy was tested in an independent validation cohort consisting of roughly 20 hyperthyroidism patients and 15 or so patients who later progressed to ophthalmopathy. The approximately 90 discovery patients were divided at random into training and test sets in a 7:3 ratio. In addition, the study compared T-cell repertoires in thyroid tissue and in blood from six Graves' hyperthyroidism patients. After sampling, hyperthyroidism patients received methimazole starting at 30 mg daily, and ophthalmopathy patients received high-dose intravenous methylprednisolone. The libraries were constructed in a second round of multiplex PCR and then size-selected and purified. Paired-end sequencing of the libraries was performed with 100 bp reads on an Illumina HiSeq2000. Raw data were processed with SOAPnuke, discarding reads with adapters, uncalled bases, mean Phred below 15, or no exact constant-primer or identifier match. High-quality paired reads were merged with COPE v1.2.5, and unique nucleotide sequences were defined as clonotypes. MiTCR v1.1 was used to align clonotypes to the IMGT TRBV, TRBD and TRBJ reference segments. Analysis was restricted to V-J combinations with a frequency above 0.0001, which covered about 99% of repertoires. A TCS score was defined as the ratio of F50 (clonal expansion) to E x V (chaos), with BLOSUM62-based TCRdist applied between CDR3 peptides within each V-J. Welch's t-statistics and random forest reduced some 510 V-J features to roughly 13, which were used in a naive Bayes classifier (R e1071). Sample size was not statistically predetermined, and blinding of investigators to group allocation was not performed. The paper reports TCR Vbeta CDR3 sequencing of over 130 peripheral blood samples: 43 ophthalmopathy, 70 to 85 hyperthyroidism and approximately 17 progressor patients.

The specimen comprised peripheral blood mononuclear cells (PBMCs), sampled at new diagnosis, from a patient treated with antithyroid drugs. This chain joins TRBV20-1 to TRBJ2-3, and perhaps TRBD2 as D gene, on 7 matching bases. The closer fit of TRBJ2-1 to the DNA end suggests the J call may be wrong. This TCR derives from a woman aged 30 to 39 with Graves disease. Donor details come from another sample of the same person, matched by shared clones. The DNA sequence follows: TGCAGTGCTCGCAGTCGGGGCGGGGGCCGTAATGAGCAGTTCTTC. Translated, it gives CSARSRGGGRNEQFF.